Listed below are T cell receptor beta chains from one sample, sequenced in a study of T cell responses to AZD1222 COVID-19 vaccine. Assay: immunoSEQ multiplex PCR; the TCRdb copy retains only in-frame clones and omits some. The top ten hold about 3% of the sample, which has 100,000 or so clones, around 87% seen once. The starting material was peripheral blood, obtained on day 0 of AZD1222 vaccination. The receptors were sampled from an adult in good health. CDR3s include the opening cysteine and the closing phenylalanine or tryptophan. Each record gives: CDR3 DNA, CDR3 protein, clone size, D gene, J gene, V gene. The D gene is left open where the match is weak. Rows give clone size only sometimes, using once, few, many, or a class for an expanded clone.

DNA: TGTGCCAGTAGTATTCTTCACCCGCCTACCTATGGCTACACCTTC
CDR3: CASSILHPPTYGYTF
size: few
D: NA
J: TRBJ1-2
V: TRBV19

DNA: TGTGCCAGCAGTTCCCCATGGTCCTCCCTAGCGGGAGGGTCGACAGATACGCAGTATTTT
CDR3: CASSSPWSSLAGGSTDTQYF
size: NA
D: TRBD2
J: TRBJ2-3
V: TRBV28

DNA: TGTGCCAGCAGTAAACCGGGGGGACAGCGAGACACTGAAGCTTTCTTT
CDR3: CASSKPGGQRDTEAFF
size: NA
D: TRBD1
J: TRBJ1-1
V: TRBV6-2/TRBV6-3

DNA: TGTGCCAGCAGCACCCAGGGGGCTGGGGCCAACGTCCTGACTTTC
CDR3: CASSTQGAGANVLTF
size: NA
D: TRBD1
J: TRBJ2-6
V: TRBV7-3

DNA: TGTGCCAGCAGTTCGATCGCCGAGGGCTATAATTCACCCCTCCACTTT
CDR3: CASSSIAEGYNSPLHF
size: NA
D: NA
J: TRBJ1-6
V: TRBV7-9

DNA: TGTGCCAGCAGCCCGCGGGCGGGTGCGAACACCGGGGAGCTGTTTTTT
CDR3: CASSPRAGANTGELFF
size: NA
D: NA
J: TRBJ2-2
V: TRBV7-7

DNA: TGTGCCAGCAGTTACACCCTCGGACAGTCCTATAATTCACCCCTCCACTTT
CDR3: CASSYTLGQSYNSPLHF
size: NA
D: NA
J: TRBJ1-6
V: TRBV6-2/TRBV6-3

DNA: TGTGCCAGCAGCTTACAGGGAGGGGCTGAAGCTTTCTTT
CDR3: CASSLQGGAEAFF
size: NA
D: NA
J: TRBJ1-1
V: TRBV7-9

DNA: TGTGCCAGCAGTTATGGGGGACATAGCAATCAGCCCCAGCATTTT
CDR3: CASSYGGHSNQPQHF
size: NA
D: NA
J: TRBJ1-5
V: TRBV7-9

DNA: TGTGCCAGCAGCCCAGGGGGGGTTTTCCAGCCCCAGCATTTT
CDR3: CASSPGGVFQPQHF
size: NA
D: TRBD1
J: TRBJ1-5
V: TRBV5-6

DNA: TGTGCCAGTAGTCGCGACAGGGGGCTCGACAATGAGCAGTTCTTC
CDR3: CASSRDRGLDNEQFF
size: few
D: TRBD1
J: TRBJ2-1
V: TRBV19

DNA: TGTGCCAGCAGCGTCATGGGGGATAATTCACCCCTCCACTTT
CDR3: CASSVMGDNSPLHF
size: NA
D: NA
J: TRBJ1-6
V: TRBV28

DNA: TGTGCCTGGAGTGGAAGAGGACTAGCGGGGGTCGGGGAGCTGTTTTTT
CDR3: CAWSGRGLAGVGELFF
size: NA
D: TRBD2
J: TRBJ2-2
V: TRBV30

DNA: TGTGCCAGCAGTCCGCATGGCGATGAGCAGTTCTTC
CDR3: CASSPHGDEQFF
size: NA
D: NA
J: TRBJ2-1
V: TRBV6-6

DNA: TGTGCCAGCGGACAGGGTCGGGCAGATACGCAGTATTTT
CDR3: CASGQGRADTQYF
size: NA
D: TRBD1
J: TRBJ2-3
V: TRBV12-3/TRBV12-4

DNA: TGTGCCATCAGTGGTACAGCGGTTAGCACAGATACGCAGTATTTT
CDR3: CAISGTAVSTDTQYF
size: NA
D: NA
J: TRBJ2-3
V: TRBV10-3

DNA: TGTGCCAGCAGCTTGGGCAGGGACGCCCGAAATGTGGGCTACACCTTC
CDR3: CASSLGRDARNVGYTF
size: NA
D: NA
J: TRBJ1-2
V: TRBV11-2

DNA: TGTGCCAGCAGCCAAGATCAAGGGGACAGCCGCTCTAATCAGCCCCAGCATTTT
CDR3: CASSQDQGDSRSNQPQHF
size: few
D: TRBD1
J: TRBJ1-5
V: TRBV4-2

DNA: TGCAGTGCTAGTCAATGGGGCTCTGGAAACACCATATATTTT
CDR3: CSASQWGSGNTIYF
size: few
D: NA
J: TRBJ1-3
V: TRBV20-1

DNA: TGTGCCTGGCAGTACGACAGCTCCTATAATTCACCCCTCCACTTT
CDR3: CAWQYDSSYNSPLHF
size: NA
D: NA
J: TRBJ1-6
V: TRBV30

DNA: TGTGCCAGCTCCGAAAAAAGAACGGGAGGCTACACCTTC
CDR3: CASSEKRTGGYTF
size: NA
D: NA
J: TRBJ1-2
V: TRBV18

DNA: TGTGCCAGCAGCCTCCGATACGAGCAGTACTTC
CDR3: CASSLRYEQYF
size: NA
D: NA
J: TRBJ2-7
V: TRBV28

DNA: TGTGCCAGTAGCCTCTCCGGGACAGGATCCTACGAGCAGTACTTC
CDR3: CASSLSGTGSYEQYF
size: NA
D: TRBD1
J: TRBJ2-7
V: TRBV19

DNA: TGTGCCAGCAGCCCCTACAGGGGCAACTACGAGCAGTACTTC
CDR3: CASSPYRGNYEQYF
size: NA
D: TRBD1
J: TRBJ2-7
V: TRBV6-5

DNA: TGCGCCAGCAGCAGGGGACAGTCTGCTAATTCACCCCTCCACTTT
CDR3: CASSRGQSANSPLHF
size: NA
D: TRBD1
J: TRBJ1-6
V: TRBV5-1

DNA: TGTGCCAGCAGTCCGACTGTCCCGGGACAGGTGTCCAACTATGGCTACACCTTC
CDR3: CASSPTVPGQVSNYGYTF
size: NA
D: TRBD1
J: TRBJ1-2
V: TRBV6-6

DNA: TGTGCCAGCAGCGTAGAGGCAGTTATGAACACTGAAGCTTTCTTT
CDR3: CASSVEAVMNTEAFF
size: NA
D: NA
J: TRBJ1-1
V: TRBV9

DNA: TGTGCCAGCAGTCCCAGACAGACTTATAATTCACCCCTCCACTTT
CDR3: CASSPRQTYNSPLHF
size: NA
D: NA
J: TRBJ1-6
V: TRBV27

DNA: TGTGCCAGCAGCGACAGGGGGGACGAAAAACTGTTTTTT
CDR3: CASSDRGDEKLFF
size: NA
D: TRBD1
J: TRBJ1-4
V: TRBV7-9